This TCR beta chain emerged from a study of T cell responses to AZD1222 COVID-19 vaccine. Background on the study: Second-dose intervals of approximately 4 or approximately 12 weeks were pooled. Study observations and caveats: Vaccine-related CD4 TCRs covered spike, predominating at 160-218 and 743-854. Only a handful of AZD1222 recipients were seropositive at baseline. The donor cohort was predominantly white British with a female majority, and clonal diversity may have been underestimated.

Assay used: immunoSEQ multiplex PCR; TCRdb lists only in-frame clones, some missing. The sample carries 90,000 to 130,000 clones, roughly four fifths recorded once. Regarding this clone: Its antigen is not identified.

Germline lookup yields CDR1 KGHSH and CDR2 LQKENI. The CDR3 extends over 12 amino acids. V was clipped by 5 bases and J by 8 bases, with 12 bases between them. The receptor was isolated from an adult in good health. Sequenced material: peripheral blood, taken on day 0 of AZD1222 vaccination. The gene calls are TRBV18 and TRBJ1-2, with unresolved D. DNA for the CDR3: TGTGCCAGCTCAACCGAAGTTATCGGCTACACCTTC. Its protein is CASSTEVIGYTF.